This T cell receptor (beta chain) was sequenced during a study of CD4+ T cells in melanoma. Turning to this clone: Its cognate antigen is unknown.

Trimming took off 5 bases at V and 4 bases at J, with 14 bases between the two ends. This CDR3 spans 15 amino acids. The germline gives CDR1 SGHTA, CDR2 FQGNSA. Data came from immunoSEQ multiplex PCR; TCRdb stores just in-frame clones and leaves some out. The sample lists roughly 50,000 clones, 89% occurring once. Broader study findings: A reported correlation linked neoantigen-specific CD4+ T cells to CD8+, macrophage and B cell function. In melanoma, neoantigen-specific CD4+ T cells reportedly differed in differentiation state.

Input material: peripheral blood. The clonotype was recovered from a human donor with melanoma. This chain connects TRBV7-2 to TRBJ2-2; possibly TRBD1 or TRBD2 for D (5 bases each). The DNA of the CDR3 is TGTGCCAGCAGCAAGTGGCAGGGAGTCACCGGGGAGCTGTTTTTT. Residues: CASSKWQGVTGELFF.